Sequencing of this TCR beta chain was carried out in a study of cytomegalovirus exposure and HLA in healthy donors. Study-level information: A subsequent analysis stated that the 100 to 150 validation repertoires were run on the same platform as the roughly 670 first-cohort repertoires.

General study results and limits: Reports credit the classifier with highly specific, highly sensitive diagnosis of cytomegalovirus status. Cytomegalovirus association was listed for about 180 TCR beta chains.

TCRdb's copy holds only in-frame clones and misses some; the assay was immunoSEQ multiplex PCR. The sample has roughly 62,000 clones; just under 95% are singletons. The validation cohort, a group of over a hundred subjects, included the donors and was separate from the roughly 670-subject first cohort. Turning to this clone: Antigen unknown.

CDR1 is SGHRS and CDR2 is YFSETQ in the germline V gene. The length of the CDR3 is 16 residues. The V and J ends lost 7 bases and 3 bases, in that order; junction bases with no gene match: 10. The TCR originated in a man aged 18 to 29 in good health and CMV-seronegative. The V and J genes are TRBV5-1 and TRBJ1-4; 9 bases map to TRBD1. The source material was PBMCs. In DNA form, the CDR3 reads TGCGCCAGCCGGTCCCCCACAGGGGGCCCTAATGAAAAACTGTTTTTT. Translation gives CASRSPTGGPNEKLFF.